This TCR beta chain was sequenced during a study of CD8 T cells in ankylosing spondylitis. Findings of the study overall: Among TCR beta sequences, a motif of eight highly homologous variants appeared characteristic of ankylosing spondylitis blood. Certain motif variants had earlier appeared in reactive arthritis synovial fluid and blood. Clones linked to disease were reported to show significant enrichment in matched ankylosing spondylitis synovial fluid.

This clonotype appeared a few times. Its specificity is not known. Preparation of TCR beta libraries was done by quantitative 5'-RACE with molecular barcodes. In TCRdb, the 5' RACE reads were re-called with MiXCR into one record per CDR3 protein. The table records about 840,000 distinct CDR3 sequences, 10% to 15% of them present only once. CDR3 length: 14 residues. Losses at the gene ends were 6 bases for V and 8 bases for J; bases not matched to a gene: 10. Per the germline V gene, CDR1 is MNHNS and CDR2 is SASEGT. V is TRBV6-1 and J is TRBJ1-2, with 9 bases identical to TRBD1. Material for sequencing was blood, either unsorted or a sorted T cell fraction (not recorded which). This clonotype was sampled from a male donor with ankylosing spondylitis. CDR3 sequence reads: CASSPTGQGRGYTF. The CDR3 bases are TGTGCCAGCAGCCCCACGGGACAGGGACGCGGCTACACCTTC.